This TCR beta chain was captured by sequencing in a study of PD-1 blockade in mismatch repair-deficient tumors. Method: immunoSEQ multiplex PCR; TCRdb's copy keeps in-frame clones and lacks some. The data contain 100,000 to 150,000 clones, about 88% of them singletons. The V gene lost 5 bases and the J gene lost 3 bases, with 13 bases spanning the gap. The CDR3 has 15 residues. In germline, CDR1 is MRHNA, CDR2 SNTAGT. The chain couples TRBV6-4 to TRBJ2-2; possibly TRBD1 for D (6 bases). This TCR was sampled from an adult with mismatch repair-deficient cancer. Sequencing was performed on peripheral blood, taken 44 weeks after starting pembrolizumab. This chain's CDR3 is CASSTQGGDTGELFF. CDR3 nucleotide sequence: TGTGCCAGCAGTACACAGGGTGGGGACACCGGGGAGCTGTTTTTT.